A selection of T cell receptor beta chains follows, all from one sample in a study of molecular identifiers for immune sequencing clone quantification. TCRdb re-called the PCR reads through MiXCR, storing one row per CDR3 protein. There are about 640,000 distinct CDR3 sequences in the sample; 20% occur only once, and under 0.95% lies in the top ten. What was sequenced was naive CD8+ T cells from blood, with Jurkat cell RNA spiked in. Receptors were obtained from a human donor in good health. Some libraries in this study had Jurkat cell RNA spiked in. Both conserved end residues are part of each CDR3. A D gene is named only where the DNA matches it firmly. Clone size, where shown, is once, few, many, or a class for clones that have expanded.

. TRBJ2-2 TRBV30 . CAPDNTGELFF TGTGCCCCGGACAACACCGGGGAGCTGTTTTTT
. TRBJ1-5 TRBV7-9 many CASSLATGGGFQPQHF TGTGCCAGCAGCTTAGCGACGGGAGGAGGCTTTCAGCCCCAGCATTTT
TRBD1 TRBJ2-2 TRBV28 many CASSFAQDRGLSGELFF TGTGCCAGCAGTTTCGCCCAAGACAGGGGGCTGTCCGGGGAGCTGTTTTTT
TRBD2 TRBJ2-7 TRBV4-2 many CASSLGRLAGGSSYEQYF TGTGCCAGCAGCCTCGGGAGACTAGCTGGGGGTAGCTCCTACGAGCAGTACTTC
. TRBJ1-1 TRBV2 many CASSEALLYGGLGSEAFF TGTGCCAGCAGTGAAGCGCTTCTGTACGGGGGGCTCGGGTCTGAAGCTTTCTTT
TRBD2 TRBJ2-2 TRBV6-2/TRBV6-3 many CASRRTSGRPGELFF TGTGCCAGCAGACGGACTAGCGGGAGGCCCGGGGAGCTGTTTTTT
TRBD2 TRBJ2-7 TRBV7-2 many CASSISGRGSYEQYF TGTGCCAGCAGCATTAGCGGGAGGGGCTCCTACGAGCAGTACTTC
TRBD1 TRBJ1-4 TRBV9 many CASSVGQGAQYEKLFF TGTGCCAGCAGCGTAGGACAGGGGGCGCAGTACGAAAAACTGTTTTTT
TRBD2 TRBJ2-3 TRBV6-5 many CARERRGNPSTDTQYF TGTGCCCGCGAACGGCGGGGGAACCCTAGCACAGATACGCAGTATTTT
. TRBJ2-7 TRBV27 few CASSLVGEAAEQYF TGTGCCAGCAGTTTAGTGGGGGAGGCCGCCGAGCAGTACTTC
. TRBJ1-1 TRBV12-3/TRBV12-4 . CATAQTLTSEAFF TGTGCCACCGCACAGACCCTCACTTCTGAAGCTTTCTTT
TRBD1 TRBJ2-7 TRBV6-5 many CASSPSRTGNYYEQYF TGTGCCAGCAGTCCCTCCAGGACAGGGAACTACTACGAGCAGTACTTC
TRBD1 TRBJ1-2 TRBV7-9 . CASSPRDRADYGYTF TGTGCCAGCAGCCCCCGGGACAGGGCTGACTATGGCTACACCTTC
. TRBJ2-1 TRBV7-2 once CASNFGLARFF TGTGCCAGCAACTTCGGGTTAGCAAGGTTCTTC
. TRBJ1-1 TRBV4-3 few CASSQDHWVSEAFF TGCGCCAGCAGCCAAGATCACTGGGTTTCTGAAGCTTTCTTT
. TRBJ2-7 TRBV19 . CAATGDILDHEQYF TGTGCCGCCACCGGGGACATACTAGACCACGAGCAGTACTTC
. TRBJ2-7 TRBV14 many CASSQEGGGPRGRQYF TGTGCCAGCAGCCAAGAAGGGGGTGGCCCCAGAGGAAGGCAGTACTTC
. TRBJ1-3 TRBV14 . CASSKTGAGNTIYF TGTGCCAGCAGCAAGACGGGGGCCGGAAACACCATATATTTT
TRBD2 TRBJ2-7 TRBV4-2 . CASSQEGTSSAYEQYF TGTGCCAGCAGCCAAGAGGGGACTAGCTCAGCCTACGAGCAGTACTTC
. TRBJ2-6 TRBV5-4 many CASSLDGNSGANVLTF TGTGCCAGCAGCTTGGACGGGAACTCTGGGGCCAACGTCCTGACTTTC
. TRBJ2-3 TRBV12-3/TRBV12-4 many CASRDPVASTDTQYF TGTGCCAGCAGAGATCCGGTAGCTAGCACAGATACGCAGTATTTT
TRBD1 TRBJ2-7 TRBV5-1 few CASSLWTGMGEQYF TGCGCCAGCAGCTTGTGGACAGGGATGGGAGAGCAGTACTTC
. TRBJ1-2 TRBV20-1 many CSARRAGLYGYTF TGCAGTGCTAGAAGGGCAGGGCTTTATGGCTACACCTTC
. TRBJ2-1 TRBV4-3 many CASSQLWGAYNEQFF TGCGCCAGCAGCCAACTGTGGGGGGCCTACAATGAGCAGTTCTTC
. TRBJ2-1 TRBV7-2 few CASSLAPAEIGDEQFF TGTGCCAGCAGCTTAGCTCCCGCTGAAATAGGCGATGAGCAGTTCTTC
. TRBJ1-6 TRBV7-6 many CASSLVADRPYSPLHF TGTGCCAGCAGCTTAGTGGCCGACAGACCCTATTCACCCCTCCACTTT
. TRBJ2-1 TRBV5-1 many CASSWTKNNEQFF TGCGCCAGCAGCTGGACCAAGAACAATGAGCAGTTCTTC
TRBD1 TRBJ1-2 TRBV20-1 few CSAGTENSYGYTF TGCAGTGCGGGGACAGAAAACTCCTATGGCTACACCTTC
. TRBJ2-1 TRBV24-1 . CATRESPGAEQFF TGTGCCACCAGAGAATCACCGGGGGCTGAGCAGTTCTTC
. TRBJ1-4 TRBV2 many CASSGAITTNEKLFF TGTGCCAGCAGTGGTGCTATCACAACTAATGAAAAACTGTTTTTT
. TRBJ1-1 TRBV6-5 . CASTIYQGNTEAFF TGTGCCAGTACGATCTACCAAGGAAACACTGAAGCTTTCTTT
. TRBJ2-1 TRBV5-6 few CASSYHRGEQFF TGTGCCAGCAGCTATCATAGGGGTGAGCAGTTCTTC
TRBD2 TRBJ2-1 TRBV11-3 . CASSPLRRGGYNEQSF TGTGCCAGCAGCCCGCTGAGGCGGGGGGGCTACAATGAGCAGTCCTTC
TRBD2 TRBJ2-7 TRBV19 few CASKAAGGSYEQYF TGTGCCAGTAAGGCGGCGGGGGGCTCCTACGAGCAGTACTTC
TRBD1 TRBJ2-7 TRBV5-6 few CASSWDREQYF TGTGCCAGCAGCTGGGACAGGGAGCAGTACTTC
. TRBJ2-5 TRBV7-9 few CASSLFGRTNQETQYF TGTGCCAGCAGCTTATTTGGACGGACGAACCAAGAGACCCAGTACTTC
. TRBJ2-2 TRBV4-3 few CASRPDRMNTGELFF TGCGCCAGCAGACCCGACAGGATGAACACCGGGGAGCTGTTTTTT
TRBD2 TRBJ2-5 TRBV7-9 . CASSSGLGWETQYF TGTGCCAGCAGTTCGGGACTAGGGTGGGAGACCCAGTACTTC
TRBD2 TRBJ2-5 TRBV11-2 few CASSLRTSGDWETQYF TGTGCCAGCAGTTTAAGGACTAGCGGAGATTGGGAGACCCAGTACTTC
TRBD1 TRBJ2-3 TRBV27 many CASSYQTGGWGTDTQYF TGTGCCAGCAGTTACCAAACAGGGGGCTGGGGCACAGATACGCAGTATTTT
. TRBJ2-3 TRBV6-1 many CASSVGQSSTDTQYF TGTGCCAGCAGTGTAGGACAGTCCTCTACAGATACGCAGTATTTT
TRBD1 TRBJ2-7 TRBV12-5 many CASGDTETGSSYEQYF TGTGCTAGTGGAGACACCGAGACAGGGAGCTCCTACGAGCAGTACTTC
. TRBJ2-5 TRBV18 few CASSPGGDGETQYF TGTGCCAGCTCACCAGGGGGAGACGGGGAGACCCAGTACTTC
TRBD2 TRBJ2-7 TRBV12-3/TRBV12-4 . CASSLMPGLASYEQYF TGTGCCAGCAGTTTAATGCCGGGACTAGCTTCCTACGAGCAGTACTTC
. TRBJ2-7 TRBV28 many CASSFSFYEQYF TGTGCCAGCAGTTTCAGTTTTTACGAGCAGTACTTC
TRBD1 TRBJ2-4 TRBV19 . CASSITGGSIRNIQYF TGTGCCAGTAGTATCACAGGGGGGTCGATCAGAAACATTCAGTACTTC
. TRBJ1-5 TRBV5-6 . CASSARDSNQPQHF TGTGCCAGCAGCGCCCGGGACAGCAATCAGCCCCAGCATTTT
. TRBJ2-3 TRBV21-1 few CTSRESDPRIDTQYF TGTACCAGCAGAGAGTCGGACCCAAGGATAGATACGCAGTATTTT
TRBD2 TRBJ2-7 TRBV28 many CASSFQRGGYEQYF TGTGCCAGCAGTTTCCAGCGGGGGGGCTACGAGCAGTACTTC